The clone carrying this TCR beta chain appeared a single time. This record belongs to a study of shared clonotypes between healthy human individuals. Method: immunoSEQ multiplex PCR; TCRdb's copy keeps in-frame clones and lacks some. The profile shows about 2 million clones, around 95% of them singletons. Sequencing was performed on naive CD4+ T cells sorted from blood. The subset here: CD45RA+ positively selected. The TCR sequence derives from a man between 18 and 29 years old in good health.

DNA for the CDR3: TGTGCCAGCGCAGACAGGGATGGCCAGCCCCAGCATTTT. It yields the protein CASADRDGQPQHF. The chain employs TRBV6-1 and TRBJ1-5, with 7 bases aligning to TRBD1. This CDR3 has 13 residues. Germline V gene data show CDR1 as MNHNS and CDR2 as SASEGT. Germline trimming cut 8 bases from V and 7 bases from J; bases unmatched to any gene: 8.